What follows are 15 T cell receptor beta chains derived from one specimen sequenced in a study of blood T cell repertoires in COVID-19. TCRdb keeps only in-frame clones here, not all; method: immunoSEQ multiplex PCR. The table records some 46,000 clones, around 83% of them present only once. Source material: peripheral blood. The receptors were gathered from a woman older than 75 with acute or convalescent COVID-19.

The chain has TRBV2 and TRBJ1-5; 8 bases map to TRBD1. Germline V gene sequence: CDR1 SNHLY, CDR2 FYNNEI. V dropped 6 bases and J dropped 7; count of bases not matched to a gene: 14. This CDR3 contains 16 residues. CDR3 loop: CASRRQTGQGRQPQHF. The CDR3 DNA reads as TGTGCCAGCAGGAGACAGACTGGACAGGGACGCCAGCCCCAGCATTTT.

V usage is TRBV19 and J usage is TRBJ1-4, with D uncertain. The CDR3 is 14 residues long. The V and J ends lost 6 bases and 0 bases respectively, with 8 bases between them. Germline V gives CDR1 LNHDA, CDR2 SQIVND (reference sequence). DNA of the CDR3: TGTGCCAGTAGGGCTAGTACAACTAATGAAAAACTGTTTTTT. This gives the protein CASRASTTNEKLFF.

The gene calls are TRBV19 and TRBJ1-5; D unresolved. CDR1 and CDR2 from the germline V gene are LNHDA and SQIVND (reference sequence). Between the trimmed V and J ends, which lost 1 base and 3 bases, there was a span of 10 bases. This CDR3 is 15 amino acids long. The CDR3 nucleotides read TGTGCCAGTAGTATAGGCCCACAGCTCAATCAGCCCCAGCATTTT. Amino acid sequence: CASSIGPQLNQPQHF.

The rearrangement links TRBV6-5 to TRBJ2-2, with 7 bases matching TRBD1. The V gene's germline CDR1 is MNHEY and CDR2 SVGAGI. The CDR3 loop spans 15 amino acids. The trim removed 6 bases at V and 5 bases at J, leaving 9 bases unmatched. As DNA, the CDR3 is TGTGCCAGCAGACACGGACAGGTCGCAACCGGGGAGCTGTTTTTT. Amino acids: CASRHGQVATGELFF.

CDR3 coding DNA: TGTGCCAGCAGTGAGACAGGGGGCGCGGAAAAACTGTTTTTT. Translation gives CASSETGGAEKLFF. The chain uses TRBV6-1 and TRBJ1-4, with 10 nucleotides matching TRBD1. Germline V gives CDR1 MNHNS, CDR2 SASEGT. The CDR3 consists of 14 residues. The V and J ends lost 3 bases and 8 bases, in that order; junction bases with no gene match: 3.

The gene calls are TRBV5-1 and TRBJ2-2, with 11 bases that match TRBD2. The CDR3 loop spans 18 amino acids. Germline V CDR1 and CDR2: SGHRS, YFSETQ. J was trimmed by 5 bases and V by 0 bases; bases with no gene match: 9. In DNA, the CDR3 is TGCGCCAGCAGCTTGGAACTAGCGGGGGCCCCGGGTACCGGGGAGCTGTTTTTT. Residues: CASSLELAGAPGTGELFF.

V usage is TRBV29-1 and J usage is TRBJ2-1; tentative D call: TRBD1 (6 bases). V dropped 0 bases and J dropped 6 bases, with 9 bases sitting between them. The germline V gene encodes CDR1 SQVTM and CDR2 ANQGSEA. CDR3 length: 13 residues. The CDR3 sequence is CSVEERGSNEQFF. CDR3 DNA sequence: TGCAGCGTTGAAGAGAGGGGGTCCAATGAGCAGTTCTTC.

This chain links TRBV21-1 with TRBJ1-5; the D call of TRBD1 is as the table states it, not checked on the DNA. TRBV21-1 is a pseudogene segment. The CDR3 is 17 residues long. In DNA form, the CDR3 reads TGTGCCAGCAGCAAGGGCAGGGGGGTTCCTAGCAATCAGCCCCAGCATTTT. Translation: CASSKGRGVPSNQPQHF.

V gene TRBV5-6 combines with J gene TRBJ2-2; 7 bases are a match to TRBD1. The CDR3 is made up of 15 amino acids. Trimming at V came to 6 bases and at J to 4 bases, leaving 9 bases not matched to a gene. Germline lookup yields CDR1 SGHDT and CDR2 YYEEEE. CDR3 region: CASTLRQGGTGELFF. The CDR3 region has the DNA TGTGCCAGCACCCTTAGACAGGGTGGCACCGGGGAGCTGTTTTTT.

The chain links TRBV27 to TRBJ1-2; perhaps TRBD1 as D (5 bases). The CDR3 is 14 residues long. Trimming took 2 bases from V and 3 from J, leaving 10 bases between them. Germline V gene sequence: CDR1 MNHEY, CDR2 SMNVEV (reference sequence). The CDR3 coding sequence is TGTGCCAGCAGTTTACGGTCCAGGGACTATGGCTACACCTTC. Its protein is CASSLRSRDYGYTF.

The V gene is TRBV6-4, the J gene TRBJ1-2, with 8 bases aligning to TRBD1. The CDR3 covers 14 residues. Germline-derived CDR1 and CDR2 are MRHNA and SNTAGT. V was pared by 5 bases and J by 7 bases, with 9 bases of the junction left unmatched. The CDR3 is CASSTGQGAGGYTF. CDR3 sequence (DNA): TGTGCCAGCAGTACTGGTCAGGGGGCCGGTGGCTACACCTTC.

The chain is built from TRBV6-5 and TRBJ1-2, with a possible D match to TRBD1 (5 bases). This CDR3 comprises 13 residues. V lost 9 bases and J 0 bases, leaving 11 bases between the germline ends. Germline-derived CDR1 and CDR2 are MNHEY and SVGAGI. The CDR3 sequence is CASSAGPNYGYTF. The CDR3 coding sequence is TGTGCCAGTTCGGCGGGGCCTAACTATGGCTACACCTTC.

The chain employs TRBV6-1 and TRBJ2-7, with 10 bases matching TRBD2. The V and J ends lost 5 bases and 3 bases, in that order; junction bases with no gene match: 4. This CDR3 is 14 amino acids long. Germline CDR1 is MNHNS and CDR2 is SASEGT. DNA for the CDR3: TGTGCCAGCAGTCTACGACTAGCGGGCTACGAGCAGTACTTC. It specifies CASSLRLAGYEQYF.

The chain recombines TRBV3-1 (or the pseudogene TRBV3-2) with TRBJ2-7; 9 bases match TRBD2. Germline V lookup: CDR1 LGHDT, CDR2 YNNKEL (reference sequence). The CDR3 is 14 amino acids. After removal of 8 bases from V and 1 base from J, the junction contained 6 bases not matched to a gene. CDR3 region: CASSRTSDSYEQYF. The CDR3 nucleotides are TGTGCCAGCTCTAGGACTAGCGATTCCTACGAGCAGTACTTC.

The gene calls are TRBV14 and TRBJ1-2; D call uncertain. V lost 0 bases and J lost 4, with 9 bases in between. The germline CDR1 and CDR2 sequences are SGHDN and FVKESK. CDR3 length equals 14 residues. The CDR3 loop reads CASSQDEGSYGYTF. The CDR3 DNA is TGTGCCAGCAGCCAAGATGAGGGAAGCTATGGCTACACCTTC.